These T cell receptor beta chains were read from a single sample in a study of molecular identifiers for immune sequencing clone quantification. TCRdb analysed the PCR reads with MiXCR anew, one entry per CDR3 protein. The repertoire holds more than 300,000 distinct CDR3 sequences, 20% to 25% seen once, with roughly 0.86% in the top ten. Material for sequencing was naive CD8+ T cells from blood, with Jurkat cell RNA spiked in. These receptors originate from a human donor in good health. Some libraries in this study had Jurkat cell RNA spiked in. The conserved cysteine and the conserved F or W are not part of the CDR3 here. A D gene is named only where the DNA matches it firmly.

d_gene,v_gene,j_gene,CDR3aa
TRBD1,TRBV28,TRBJ1-1,ASSEMTGDTEAF
-,TRBV5-1,TRBJ2-7,ASGPYYEQY
TRBD2,TRBV9,TRBJ2-3,ASSGERDVNTQY
TRBD2,TRBV5-1,TRBJ2-7,ASSYLLAGGTYASYEQY
-,TRBV9,TRBJ2-6,ASSESRQDGANVLT
-,TRBV7-2,TRBJ2-7,ASSAGVAYEQY
TRBD2,TRBV28,TRBJ2-2,ASSFTGTSENPGPAEELF
-,TRBV6-1,TRBJ2-2,ASSPIISLNTGELF
-,TRBV20-1,TRBJ2-3,SARDNADTLLTDTQY
-,TRBV12-3/TRBV12-4,TRBJ2-5,ASGLGNTRIKY
TRBD1,TRBV4-1,TRBJ2-7,ASSQKTGTYEQY
-,TRBV20-1,TRBJ1-5,SARGRGGNNQPQH
TRBD1,TRBV4-3,TRBJ2-7,ASSQGTGITYEQY
-,TRBV7-9,TRBJ2-7,ASSLVLPPGEQY
-,TRBV4-3,TRBJ1-1,ASSQDREGEAF
-,TRBV5-8,TRBJ2-1,AGSPGVPAYNEQF
TRBD1,TRBV29-1,TRBJ2-3,SVKQGMNTDTQY
-,TRBV27,TRBJ2-7,ASSPTELLSYEQY
-,TRBV3-1,TRBJ2-1,ASSQDGGLYNEQF
TRBD1,TRBV4-3,TRBJ2-1,AGSQGTGGNEQF
-,TRBV20-1,TRBJ1-1,SARGDMNTEAF
-,TRBV7-9,TRBJ2-6,ASSPPGRTSGANVLT
TRBD1,TRBV2,TRBJ1-4,ASRPGTVLLSFNEKLF
-,TRBV6-2/TRBV6-3,TRBJ1-4,ASSPEPATNEKLF
-,TRBV20-1,TRBJ2-5,SRQTAQETQY
-,TRBV11-2,TRBJ2-5,ASSLVGGPQETQY
-,TRBV4-1,TRBJ1-1,ASSPRGRGGTEAF
-,TRBV5-6,TRBJ2-5,ASSPGLALGTQY
TRBD1,TRBV20-1,TRBJ2-7,SASEGAGYEQY
-,TRBV7-9,TRBJ2-5,ASSSEGGGGQETQY
-,TRBV6-5,TRBJ2-7,ASSYAYEQY
-,TRBV28,TRBJ2-3,ASTTDPGPSTDTQY
-,TRBV4-3,TRBJ2-7,ASSQEGRSDYEQY
-,TRBV14,TRBJ1-1,ASSLLRTQEAF
-,TRBV19,TRBJ2-1,ASSIGAVGPYNEQF
TRBD2,TRBV20-1,TRBJ2-7,SAPLAGGPYEQY
-,TRBV3-1,TRBJ2-1,ASSYGTPGEQF
-,TRBV4-2,TRBJ2-3,ASSQETSIADTRY
-,TRBV7-8,TRBJ2-3,ASSFITDTQY
-,TRBV30,TRBJ1-2,AWSVELAGPNYGYT
-,TRBV6-2/TRBV6-3,TRBJ2-7,ASRSALLSYEQY
-,TRBV5-1,TRBJ2-7,ASSWGKTAPYEQY
-,TRBV11-2,TRBJ2-3,ASSLGRDSDTQY
-,TRBV19,TRBJ1-1,ASSNQGLTEAF
TRBD2,TRBV29-1,TRBJ2-3,SVDWREVKVTDTQY
-,TRBV27,TRBJ1-1,ASSLQGIGTEAF
-,TRBV28,TRBJ2-3,ASSSGLVADTQY
-,TRBV23-1,TRBJ2-2,ASSQPPPGGPNTGELF
-,TRBV11-2,TRBJ1-1,ASSDRGNPEAF
-,TRBV6-2/TRBV6-3,TRBJ2-7,ASTTEGGPPYEQY
-,TRBV5-1,TRBJ2-7,ASRQSPGTEAGEQY
-,TRBV7-3,TRBJ2-3,ASSLGSNTDTQY
-,TRBV7-3,TRBJ2-1,ASSLIGGQVNNEQF
-,TRBV12-3/TRBV12-4,TRBJ2-7,ASSLSPSRLY
-,TRBV6-2/TRBV6-3,TRBJ2-7,ASSYSYTYEQY